This TCR beta chain was identified during a study of T cells in Graves' hyperthyroidism and ophthalmopathy. Regarding the study as a whole: Progression to ophthalmopathy was predicted a median of about 6.6 months early. Most thyroid-expanded clonotypes above 0.001 were also found in blood.

The germline V gene encodes CDR1 MNHEY and CDR2 SMNVEV (reference sequence). Unmatched junction bases numbered 2, after V lost 4 bases and J lost 0 bases. The CDR3 spans 15 residues. Enrolled ophthalmopathy patients presented with a Clinical Activity Score of at least 3, a NOSPECS grade of at least 4, and disease duration under 3 months. Every diagnosis used clinical symptoms, serum thyroxine and TRAb, thyroid ultrasound and orbital computed tomography. Regions amplified from RNA transcripts were the TCR beta CDR3 regions. The TCR CDR3 first-round RT-PCR relied on the HTBI primer set. TCRdb redid the calling of the multiplex PCR reads with MiXCR, one entry per CDR3 protein. The table shows about 610,000 distinct CDR3 sequences, with 16% occurring only once. This clonotype occurred a few times. Its cognate antigen is unknown.

The sequence was obtained from a woman in her forties with Graves' ophthalmopathy. V is TRBV27 and J is TRBJ2-5; TRBD1 aligns across 10 bases. The sample consisted of blood. CDR3 bases: TGTGCCAGCAGTTCCGGGACAGGGGACCAAGAGACCCAGTACTTC. Its translation: CASSSGTGDQETQYF.